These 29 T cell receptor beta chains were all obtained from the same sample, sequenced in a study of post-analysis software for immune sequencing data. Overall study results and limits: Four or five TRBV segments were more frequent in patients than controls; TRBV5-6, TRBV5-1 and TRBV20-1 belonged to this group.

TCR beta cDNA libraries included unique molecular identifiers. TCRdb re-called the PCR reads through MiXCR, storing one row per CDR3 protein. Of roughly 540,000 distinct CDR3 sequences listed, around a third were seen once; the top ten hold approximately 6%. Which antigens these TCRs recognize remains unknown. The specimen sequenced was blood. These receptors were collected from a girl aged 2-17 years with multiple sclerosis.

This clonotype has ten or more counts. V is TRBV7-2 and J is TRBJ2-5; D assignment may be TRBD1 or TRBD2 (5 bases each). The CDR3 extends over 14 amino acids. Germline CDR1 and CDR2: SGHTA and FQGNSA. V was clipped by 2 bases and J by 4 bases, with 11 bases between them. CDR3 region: CASSLWDGGETQYF. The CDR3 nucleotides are TGTGCCAGCAGCTTATGGGATGGGGGAGAGACCCAGTACTTC.

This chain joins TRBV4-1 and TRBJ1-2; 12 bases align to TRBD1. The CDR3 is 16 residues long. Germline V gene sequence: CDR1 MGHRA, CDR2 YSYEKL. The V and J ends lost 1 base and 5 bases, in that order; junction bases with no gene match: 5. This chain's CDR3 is CASSQVGQGAIYGYTF. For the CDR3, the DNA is TGCGCCAGCAGCCAAGTGGGACAGGGGGCGATATATGGCTACACCTTC.

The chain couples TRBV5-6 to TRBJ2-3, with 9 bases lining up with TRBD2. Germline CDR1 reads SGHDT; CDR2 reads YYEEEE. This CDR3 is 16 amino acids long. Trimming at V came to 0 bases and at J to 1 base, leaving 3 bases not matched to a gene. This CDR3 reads CASSLETSGRTDTQYF. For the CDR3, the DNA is TGTGCCAGCAGCTTGGAAACTAGCGGGCGCACAGATACGCAGTATTTT.

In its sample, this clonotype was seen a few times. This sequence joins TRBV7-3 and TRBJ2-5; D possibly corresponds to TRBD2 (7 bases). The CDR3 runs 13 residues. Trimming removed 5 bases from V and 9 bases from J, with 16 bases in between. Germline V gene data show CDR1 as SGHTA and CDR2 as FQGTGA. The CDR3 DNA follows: TGTGCCAGCAGCCCGACCGGGGAGGGGGCCCAGTACTTC. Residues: CASSPTGEGAQYF.

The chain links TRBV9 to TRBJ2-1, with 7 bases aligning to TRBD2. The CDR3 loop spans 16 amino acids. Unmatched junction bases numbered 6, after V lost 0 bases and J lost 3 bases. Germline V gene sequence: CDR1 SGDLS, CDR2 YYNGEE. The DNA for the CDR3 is TGTGCCAGCAGCGTAGCTGACCGGGGGGACTACAATGAGCAGTTCTTC. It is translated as CASSVADRGDYNEQFF. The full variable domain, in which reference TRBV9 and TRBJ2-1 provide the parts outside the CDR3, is DSGVTQTPKHLITATGQRVTLRCSPRSGDLSVYWYQQSLDQGLQFLIQYYNGEERAKGNILERFSAQQFPDLHSELNLSSLELGDSALYFCASSVADRGDYNEQFFGPGTRLTVL.

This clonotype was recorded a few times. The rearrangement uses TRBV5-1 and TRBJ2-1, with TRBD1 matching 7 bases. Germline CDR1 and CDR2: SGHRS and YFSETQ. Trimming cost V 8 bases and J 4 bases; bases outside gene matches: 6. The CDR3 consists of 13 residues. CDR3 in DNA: TGCGCCAGTGGACAGGAGTTTTACAATGAGCAGTTCTTC. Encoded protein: CASGQEFYNEQFF.

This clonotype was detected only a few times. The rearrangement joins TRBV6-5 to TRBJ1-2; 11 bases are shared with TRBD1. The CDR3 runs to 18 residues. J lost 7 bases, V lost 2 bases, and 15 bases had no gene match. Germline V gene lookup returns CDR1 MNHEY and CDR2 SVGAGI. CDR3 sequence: CASSYHLPPGTGGAGYTF. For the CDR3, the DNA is TGTGCCAGCAGTTACCACCTCCCGCCCGGGACAGGGGGTGCTGGCTACACCTTC.

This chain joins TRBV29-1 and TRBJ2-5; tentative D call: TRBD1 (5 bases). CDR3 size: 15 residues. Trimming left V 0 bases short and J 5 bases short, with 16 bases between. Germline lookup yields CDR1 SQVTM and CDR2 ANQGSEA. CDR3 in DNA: TGCAGCGTTGAAGATCAGGGCTCGTCGGTGGAGACCCAGTACTTC. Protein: CSVEDQGSSVETQYF.

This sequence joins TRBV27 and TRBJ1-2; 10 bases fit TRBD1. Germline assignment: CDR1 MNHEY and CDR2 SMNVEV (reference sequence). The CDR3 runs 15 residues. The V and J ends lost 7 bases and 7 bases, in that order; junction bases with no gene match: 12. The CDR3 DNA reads TGTGCCAGCATTTCTCCGGGACAGGGGAATGCTGGCTACACCTTC. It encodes CASISPGQGNAGYTF.

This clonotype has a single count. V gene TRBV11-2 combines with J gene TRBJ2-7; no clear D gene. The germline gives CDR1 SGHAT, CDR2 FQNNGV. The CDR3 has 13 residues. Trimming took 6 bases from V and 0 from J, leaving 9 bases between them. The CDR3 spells CASRRKASYEQYF. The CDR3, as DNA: TGTGCCAGCAGGCGTAAAGCCTCCTACGAGCAGTACTTC.

The CDR3 sequence: CASSHTGSYNEQFF. In nucleotides, the CDR3 is TGCGCCAGCAGCCATACGGGGTCCTACAATGAGCAGTTCTTC. This chain joins TRBV4-1 and TRBJ2-1; D is perhaps TRBD2 (5 bases). The CDR3 spans 14 residues. Germline assignment: CDR1 MGHRA and CDR2 YSYEKL. Trimming pared 3 bases from V and 1 base from J, leaving 7 bases between.

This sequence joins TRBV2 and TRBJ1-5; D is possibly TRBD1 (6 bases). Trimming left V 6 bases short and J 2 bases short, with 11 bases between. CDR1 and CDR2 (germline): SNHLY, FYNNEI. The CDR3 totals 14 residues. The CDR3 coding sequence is TGTGCCAGCAGCCAAGGACAGCGCAATCAGCCCCAGCATTTT. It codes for CASSQGQRNQPQHF. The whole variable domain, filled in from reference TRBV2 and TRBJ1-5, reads EPEVTQTPSHQVTQMGQEVILRCVPISNHLYFYWYRQILGQKVEFLVSFYNNEISEKSEIFDDQFSVERPDGSNFTLKIRSTKLEDSAMYFCASSQGQRNQPQHFGDGTRLSIL.

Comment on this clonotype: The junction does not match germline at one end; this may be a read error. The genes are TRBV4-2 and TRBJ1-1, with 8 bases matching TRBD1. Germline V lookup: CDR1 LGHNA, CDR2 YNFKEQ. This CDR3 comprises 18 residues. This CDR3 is CASSQVRPGAQGGTKAFF. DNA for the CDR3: TGTGCCAGCAGCCAAGTACGACCGGGGGCACAGGGGGGCACTAAAGCTTTCTTT.

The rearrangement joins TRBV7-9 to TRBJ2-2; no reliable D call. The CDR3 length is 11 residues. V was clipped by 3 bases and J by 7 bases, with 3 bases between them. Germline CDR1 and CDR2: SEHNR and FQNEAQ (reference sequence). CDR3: CASSLYGELFF. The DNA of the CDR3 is TGTGCCAGCAGCTTGTACGGGGAGCTGTTTTTT. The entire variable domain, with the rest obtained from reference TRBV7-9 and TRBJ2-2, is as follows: DTGVSQNPRHKITKRGQNVTFRCDPISEHNRLYWYRQTLGQGPEFLTYFQNEAQLEKSRLLSDRFSAERPKGSFSTLEIQRTEQGDSAMYLCASSLYGELFFGEGSRLTVL.

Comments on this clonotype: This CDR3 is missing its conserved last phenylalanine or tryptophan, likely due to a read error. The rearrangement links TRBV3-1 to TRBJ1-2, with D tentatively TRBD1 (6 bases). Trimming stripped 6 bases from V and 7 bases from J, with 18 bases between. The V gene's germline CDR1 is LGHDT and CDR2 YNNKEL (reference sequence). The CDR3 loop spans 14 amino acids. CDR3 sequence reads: CASSLTGGRAGYTV. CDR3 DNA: TGTGCCAGCAGTCTAACGGGGGGCAGGGCTGGCTACACCGTC.

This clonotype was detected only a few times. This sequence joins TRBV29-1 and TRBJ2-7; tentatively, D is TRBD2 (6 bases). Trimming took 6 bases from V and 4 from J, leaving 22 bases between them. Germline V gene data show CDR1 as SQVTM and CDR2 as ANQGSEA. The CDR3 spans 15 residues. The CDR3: CSVNAERESFYEQYF. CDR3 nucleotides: TGCAGCGTCAACGCGGAACGGGAGTCATTTTACGAGCAGTACTTC.

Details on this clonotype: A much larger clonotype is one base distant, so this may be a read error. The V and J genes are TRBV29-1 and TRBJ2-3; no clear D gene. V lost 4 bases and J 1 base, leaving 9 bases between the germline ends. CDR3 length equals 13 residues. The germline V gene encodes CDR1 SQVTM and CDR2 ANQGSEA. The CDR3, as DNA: TGCAGCGTTGCAAAGTCAGGCACAGATACGCAGTATTTT. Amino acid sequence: CSVAKSGTDTQYF.

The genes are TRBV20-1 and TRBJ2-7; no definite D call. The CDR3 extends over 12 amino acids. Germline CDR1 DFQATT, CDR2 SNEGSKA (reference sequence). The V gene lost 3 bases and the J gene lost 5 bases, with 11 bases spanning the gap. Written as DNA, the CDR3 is TGCAGTGCTAGCGGCAGGCCAGACGAGCAGTACTTC. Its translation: CSASGRPDEQYF.

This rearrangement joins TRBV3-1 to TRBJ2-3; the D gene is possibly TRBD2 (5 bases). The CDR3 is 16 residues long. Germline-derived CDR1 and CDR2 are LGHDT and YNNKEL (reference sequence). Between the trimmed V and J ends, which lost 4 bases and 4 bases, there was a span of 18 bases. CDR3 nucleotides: TGTGCCAGCAGCCTTTTTTCGGGATCCCTGGCAGATACGCAGTATTTT. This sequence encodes CASSLFSGSLADTQYF.

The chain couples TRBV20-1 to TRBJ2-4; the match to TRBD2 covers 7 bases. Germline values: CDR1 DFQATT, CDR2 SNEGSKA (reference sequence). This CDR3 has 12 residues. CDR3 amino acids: CSSRAGPGEQYF. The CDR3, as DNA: TGCAGCTCGAGAGCGGGGCCGGGAGAGCAGTACTTC.

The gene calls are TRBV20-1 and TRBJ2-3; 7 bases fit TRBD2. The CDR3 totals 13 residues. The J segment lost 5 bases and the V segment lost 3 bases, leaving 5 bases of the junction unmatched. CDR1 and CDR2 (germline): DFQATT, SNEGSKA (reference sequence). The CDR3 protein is CSARGGEVDTQYF. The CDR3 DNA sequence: TGCAGTGCTAGGGGGGGGGAGGTAGATACGCAGTATTTT.

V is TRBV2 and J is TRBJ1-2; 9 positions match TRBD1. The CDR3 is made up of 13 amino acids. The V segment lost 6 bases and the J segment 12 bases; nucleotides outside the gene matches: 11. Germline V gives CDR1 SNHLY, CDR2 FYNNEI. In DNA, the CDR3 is TGTGCCAGCAGCCTCCAGGGACAGGGAGGGGACACCTTC. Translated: CASSLQGQGGDTF.

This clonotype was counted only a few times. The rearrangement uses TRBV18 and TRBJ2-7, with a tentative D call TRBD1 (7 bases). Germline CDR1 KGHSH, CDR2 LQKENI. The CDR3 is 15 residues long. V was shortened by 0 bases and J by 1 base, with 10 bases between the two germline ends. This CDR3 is CASSPPTGRSYEQYF. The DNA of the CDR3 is TGTGCCAGCTCACCACCGACAGGGAGGTCCTACGAGCAGTACTTC.

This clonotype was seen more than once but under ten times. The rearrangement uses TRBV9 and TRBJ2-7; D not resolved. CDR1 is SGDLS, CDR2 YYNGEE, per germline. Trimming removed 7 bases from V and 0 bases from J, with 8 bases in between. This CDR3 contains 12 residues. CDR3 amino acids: CASGPDSYEQYF. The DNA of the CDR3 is TGTGCCAGCGGGCCTGACTCCTACGAGCAGTACTTC.

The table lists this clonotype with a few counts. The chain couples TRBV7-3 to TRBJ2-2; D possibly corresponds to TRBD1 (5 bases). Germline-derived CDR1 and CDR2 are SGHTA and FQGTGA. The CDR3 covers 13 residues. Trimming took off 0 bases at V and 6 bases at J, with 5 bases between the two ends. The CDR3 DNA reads TGTGCCAGCAGCTTAACGGGGCCCGGGGAGCTGTTTTTT. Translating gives CASSLTGPGELFF.

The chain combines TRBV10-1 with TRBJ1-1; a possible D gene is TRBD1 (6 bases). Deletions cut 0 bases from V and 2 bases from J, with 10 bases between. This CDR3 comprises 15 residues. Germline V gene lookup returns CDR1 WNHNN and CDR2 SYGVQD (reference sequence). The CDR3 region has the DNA TGCGCCAGCAGTGAGTCGAGGACAGTCAACACTGAAGCTTTCTTT. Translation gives CASSESRTVNTEAFF.

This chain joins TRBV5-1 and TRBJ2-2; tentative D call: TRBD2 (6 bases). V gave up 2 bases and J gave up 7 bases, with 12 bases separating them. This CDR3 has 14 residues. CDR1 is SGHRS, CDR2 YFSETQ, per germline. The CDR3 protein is CASSFGGIDGELFF. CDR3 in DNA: TGCGCCAGCAGCTTTGGAGGGATCGACGGGGAGCTGTTTTTT.

The CDR3 DNA is TGTGCCAGCAGAAGTATGGGAAATGAGCAGTTCTTC. Translated, it gives CASRSMGNEQFF. This chain joins TRBV6-5 and TRBJ2-1; D uncertain. Germline lookup yields CDR1 MNHEY and CDR2 SVGAGI. The CDR3 spans 12 residues. V was pared by 6 bases and J by 7 bases, with 10 bases between.

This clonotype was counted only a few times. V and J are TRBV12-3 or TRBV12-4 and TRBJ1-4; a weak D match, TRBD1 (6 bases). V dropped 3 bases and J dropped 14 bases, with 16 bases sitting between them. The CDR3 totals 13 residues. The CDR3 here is CASSLSQGRQLFF. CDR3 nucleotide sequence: TGTGCCAGCAGTTTGAGCCAGGGGAGGCAGCTGTTTTTT.